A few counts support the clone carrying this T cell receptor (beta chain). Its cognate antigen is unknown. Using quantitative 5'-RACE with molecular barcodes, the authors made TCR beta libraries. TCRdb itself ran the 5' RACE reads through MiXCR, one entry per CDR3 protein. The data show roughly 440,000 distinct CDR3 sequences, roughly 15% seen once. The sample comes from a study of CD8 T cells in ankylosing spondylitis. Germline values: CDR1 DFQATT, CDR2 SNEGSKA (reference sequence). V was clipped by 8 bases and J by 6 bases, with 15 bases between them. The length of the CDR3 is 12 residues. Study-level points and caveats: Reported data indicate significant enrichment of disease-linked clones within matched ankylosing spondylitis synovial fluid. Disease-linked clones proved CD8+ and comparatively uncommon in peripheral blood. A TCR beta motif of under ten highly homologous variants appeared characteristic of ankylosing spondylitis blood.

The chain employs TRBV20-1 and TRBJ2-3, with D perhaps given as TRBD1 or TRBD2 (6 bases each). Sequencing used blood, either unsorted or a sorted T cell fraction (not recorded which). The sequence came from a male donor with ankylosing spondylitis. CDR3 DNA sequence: TGCAGTTCTCGGGGGCCAGCGGATACGCAGTATTTT. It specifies CSSRGPADTQYF.